The TCR beta chain under discussion was sequenced for a study of shared clonotypes between healthy human individuals (dated by TCRdb to about 2020). Regarding the study in general: Three men and a couple of women, aged 18 to 49 years, made up the cohort. Different laboratories and diverse techniques were used to prepare libraries and sequence TCR repertoires, to increase sequencing depth and limit assay-specific biases. Leukapheresis yielded between about 0.85 and 9 billion PBMCs per donor. The study deeply sequenced blood TCR repertoires of about 5 healthy adults to estimate repertoire size and the extent of clonotype sharing between individuals. For each donor, CD4 naive and CD4 memory were each run on three plates, CD8 naive on two plates, and CD8 memory on one plate. General findings and caveats noted by the study authors: Incomplete sequencing was indicated by rarefaction of sorted-subset datasets, despite the large sequencing depth. Pairwise subsampling indicated that sequencing depth was expected to affect the degree of clonotype sharing among donors. About 5% of naive CD4, roughly 3.6% of naive CD8, 2.3% of memory CD4, and around 0.4% of memory CD8 clonotypes were shared across several donors. The genetic and exposure-history diversity represented was limited by the small number of donors. Compared with non-shared clonotypes, clonotypes shared by all four sorted-subset donors had higher generation probabilities. Naive subsets generally had larger estimated clonotype richness than memory subsets. Sampling was limited to blood, and TCR repertoires in tissue likely differ from TCR repertoires in blood.

CD8 naive samples were CD45RO-negative cells positively selected for CCR7, giving a CD45RA+CCR7+ population that excluded TemRA cells. The donors were healthy, HIV-negative adults with no recently reported acute infections or vaccinations. Every donor was a Caucasian adult residing in Nashville, Tennessee, USA. Blood was obtained by leukapheresis, after which PBMCs were separated by Ficoll-Histopaque density gradient centrifugation and cryopreserved in liquid nitrogen vapor phase. Analytical flow cytometry was used to check the purity and quantity of each magnetically sorted T cell population. Genomic DNA was isolated from every sorted fraction and measured by UV absorbance on a Nanodrop 2000c. Using the deep immunoSEQ assay, multiplex PCR amplified TCR CDR3 regions from genomic DNA. For each cell subset, the extracted genomic DNA was distributed evenly across all wells of several immunoSEQ 96-well plates, and each plate served as one replicate. For sorted subsets, 150 to 250 ng of genomic DNA, equivalent to around 31,000 T cell genomes, went into each replicate PCR. Purified libraries were measured with a Qubit 3.0 fluorometer, size-checked on a Bioanalyzer 2100, and measured again with the KAPA Library Quantification kit. Every immunoSEQ 96-well plate was sequenced on a dedicated single-read 150-cycle Illumina NextSeq 550 flow cell. Concerning the study's data processing: Because only junctional sequences without quality scores were contained in the immunoSEQ output, filtering matching that applied to full-length reads could not be performed. Sequences were annotated with PyIR, a Python wrapper for IgBLAST v1.9, and V/J genes and CDR3 were assigned using IMGT germline references. Reads were filtered out if the reads had weak V/J assignments (E-value above 1e-6), no CDR3, stop codons, out-of-frame junctions, or ambiguous translated residues. V3J clonotypes were defined as sequences sharing the same inferred V gene, J gene, and CDR3 amino acid sequence. Percentage overlap between repertoires was computed as shared unique clonotypes divided by the size of the smaller repertoire. RTK rarefaction, the Chao1 estimator, and Recon v2.1 estimates of unobserved clonotypes were used to assess repertoire richness. For all TCRbeta clonotypes obtained by the gDNA method from a handful of donors, generation probabilities were computed with OLGA. As stored in TCRdb, this immuneACCESS dataset retains in-frame rearrangements with V and J assigned. A fraction of the clones does not appear; measured against another copy, unresolved V genes explain less than half of the discrepancy, and the remainder lacks a known reason. Clonal size and the V and J genes are those of that table, whereas D and trimming came from the DNA. Within this sample are hundreds of thousands of clones, with 96% of them counted one time only. The ten largest account for over 0.2% of the sample.

From a lookup of the germline V gene (reference sequence), CDR1 and CDR2 are MNHEY and SMNVEV. The CDR3 holds 14 amino acids from the cysteine to the phenylalanine. Of the read, only the CDR3 DNA is kept; its 42 bases are in frame from base 1. Relative to germline, V is missing 6 bases and J is missing 7 bases, with 5 bases of the junction outside any gene match. As for this clone: Its antigen has not been determined. Nothing much larger sits one base from this clone, and base qualities are not available.

The receptor was derived from a man aged 25-40 years in good health. Sequenced material: naive CD8+ T cells sorted from blood. The cell subset or site label here, explained by the study, means: CD45RA+CCR7+. The chain joins TRBV27 to TRBJ2-2; TRBD1 matches 10 bases in the middle. In nucleotides, the sequence is TGTGCCAGCAGGACAGGGGGCTATGGCGGGGAGCTGTTTTTT. Translated, it reads CASRTGGYGGELFF.